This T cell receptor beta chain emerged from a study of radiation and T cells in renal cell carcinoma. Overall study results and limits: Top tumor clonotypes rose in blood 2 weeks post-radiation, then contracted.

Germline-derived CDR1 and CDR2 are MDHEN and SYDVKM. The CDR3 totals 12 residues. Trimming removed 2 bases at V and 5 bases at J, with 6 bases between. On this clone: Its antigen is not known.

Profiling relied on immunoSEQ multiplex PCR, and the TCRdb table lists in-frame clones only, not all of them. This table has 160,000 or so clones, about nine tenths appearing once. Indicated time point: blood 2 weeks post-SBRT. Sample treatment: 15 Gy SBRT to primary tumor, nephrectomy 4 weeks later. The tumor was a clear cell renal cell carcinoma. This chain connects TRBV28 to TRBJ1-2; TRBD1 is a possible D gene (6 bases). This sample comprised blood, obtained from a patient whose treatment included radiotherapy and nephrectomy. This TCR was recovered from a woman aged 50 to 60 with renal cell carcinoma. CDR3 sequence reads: CASSLQGYGYTF. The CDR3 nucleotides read TGTGCCAGCAGTTTACAGGGGTATGGCTACACCTTC.